These T cell receptor beta chains were read from a single sample in a study of blood T cells in healthy people across ages. TCRdb fed the 5' RACE reads into MiXCR, producing one record per CDR3 protein. This sample has around 800,000 distinct CDR3 sequences; roughly 60% occur once, and the top ten carry about 27%. Sequences were obtained from blood. The receptor source for this set is a man aged 30 to 39 in good health. CDR3s include the opening cysteine and the closing phenylalanine or tryptophan. A D gene is named only where the DNA matches it firmly. For some rows the clone size is stated as once, few or many, or as a class when expanded; others skip it.

d_gene,v_gene,len,abundance,j_gene,CDR3aa,CDR3nt
.,TRBV4-3,17,.,TRBJ2-1,CASSQVYPDFSYNEQFF,TGCGCCAGCAGCCAAGTGTATCCGGACTTCTCCTACAATGAGCAGTTCTTC
TRBD1,TRBV7-9,15,.,TRBJ1-1,CASSQGTGMNTEAFF,TGTGCCAGCAGCCAAGGGACAGGGATGAACACTGAAGCTTTCTTT
.,TRBV9,13,many,TRBJ2-7,CASSPGTSYEQYF,TGTGCCAGCAGTCCCGGGACAAGTTACGAGCAGTACTTC
.,TRBV25-1,17,.,TRBJ2-1,CASSAHRDPTSYNEQFF,TGTGCCAGCAGTGCCCACAGGGACCCTACGTCCTACAATGAGCAGTTCTTC
.,TRBV9,14,.,TRBJ1-6,CASSPLGGGSPLHF,TGTGCCAGCAGCCCGTTGGGGGGTGGTTCACCCCTCCACTTT
.,TRBV20-1,12,.,TRBJ2-3,CSANDWTDTQYF,TGCAGTGCCAACGACTGGACAGATACGCAGTATTTT
TRBD1,TRBV12-3/TRBV12-4,13,many,TRBJ1-2,CASSRTGNYGYTF,TGTGCCAGCAGCCGGACAGGGAACTATGGCTACACCTTC
.,TRBV20-1,14,.,TRBJ1-2,CSAREPTENYGCTF,TGCAGTGCTAGAGAGCCAACTGAAAACTATGGCTGCACCTTC
.,TRBV11-2,17,.,TRBJ1-2,CASSHFIRRTTSGIYTF,TGTGCCAGCAGCCATTTTATCCGGCGGACAACCTCGGGAATCTACACCTTC
.,TRBV30,13,.,TRBJ1-2,CAWSVAQWGGYTF,TGTGCCTGGAGTGTTGCACAGTGGGGTGGCTACACCTTC
TRBD2,TRBV29-1,16,many,TRBJ2-3,CSVDHPGLASTDTQYF,TGCAGCGTAGATCATCCGGGACTAGCCTCCACAGATACGCAGTATTTT
.,TRBV15,14,.,TRBJ2-7,CATSPRTVGSEQYF,TGTGCCACCAGCCCCCGGACCGTTGGCAGCGAGCAGTACTTC
TRBD2,TRBV29-1,15,.,TRBJ2-1,CSVEAGLAVYGEQFF,TGCAGCGTTGAAGCGGGACTAGCGGTCTACGGTGAGCAGTTCTTC
TRBD1,TRBV9,15,few,TRBJ2-7,CASSASGTGAYEQYF,TGTGCCAGCAGCGCGAGCGGGACAGGGGCCTACGAGCAGTACTTC
TRBD1,TRBV9,16,once,TRBJ2-1,CASSVVFGTAYNEQFF,TGTGCCAGCAGCGTAGTATTCGGGACAGCCTACAATGAGCAGTTCTTC
.,TRBV4-1,14,once,TRBJ2-3,CASSQGGSPDTQYF,TGCGCCAGCAGCCAAGGAGGCAGTCCAGATACGCAGTATTTT